Following are 28 T cell receptor beta chains from one sample sequenced in a study of STAT5B mutations in CD4+ large granular lymphocyte leukemia (dated by TCRdb to the early 2020s). The receptor library was made with the immunoSEQ multiplex PCR assay. What TCRdb holds here is the immuneACCESS table cut down to in-frame rearrangements. Part of the clones is not present; checked against another copy, under half of the missing clones reflect an unresolved V gene, and the others are unexplained. In this sample the table shows 45,000 or so clones, 80% to 90% of which occur a single time. The biggest ten clones account for about 2.5% of the sample. Material for sequencing was CD4+ T cells from blood buffy coats. The receptors were gathered from a human donor in good health.

V usage is TRBV6-1 and J usage is TRBJ1-5; D possibly corresponds to TRBD1 (5 bases). Deletions cut 5 bases from V and 4 bases from J, with 9 bases between. Germline-derived CDR1 and CDR2 are MNHNS and SASEGT. The CDR3 sequence is 13 residues long. In DNA form, the CDR3 reads TGTGCCAGCAGTTGGGGGGGGAATCAGCCCCAGCATTTT. This codes for CASSWGGNQPQHF.

The V call is TRBV5-1, the J call TRBJ2-5; 7 bases fit TRBD2. The CDR3 is 16 amino acids. Per germline, CDR1 SGHRS and CDR2 YFSETQ. V was clipped by 3 bases and J by 0 bases; unmatched bases: 8. The CDR3 loop is CASSSGLVPYQETQYF. As DNA, the CDR3 is TGCGCCAGCAGCTCCGGACTAGTCCCTTACCAAGAGACCCAGTACTTC.

V gene TRBV5-1 combines with J gene TRBJ1-1; D call uncertain. The CDR3 has 14 amino acids. The ends were cut back, 1 base at V and 1 base at J, with 8 bases in the middle. Germline V gives CDR1 SGHRS, CDR2 YFSETQ. The CDR3 sequence is CASSLRVGNTEAFF. CDR3 bases: TGCGCCAGCAGCTTGCGGGTCGGGAACACTGAAGCTTTCTTT.

This chain links TRBV4-1 with TRBJ2-1, with 8 bases identical to TRBD1. Trimming at V came to 5 bases and at J to 4 bases, leaving 13 bases not matched to a gene. Germline V lookup: CDR1 MGHRA, CDR2 YSYEKL. CDR3 size: 17 residues. CDR3 in amino acids: CASSEGRGLQSYNEQFF. The CDR3 region has the DNA TGCGCCAGCAGCGAAGGCAGGGGGCTCCAATCTTACAATGAGCAGTTCTTC.

The chain uses TRBV2 and TRBJ1-1; weak D call: TRBD1 (5 bases). CDR1 is SNHLY and CDR2 is FYNNEI in the germline V gene. The CDR3 is 12 amino acids. V shed 6 bases and J shed 4 bases, with 9 bases lying between them. The DNA of the CDR3 is TGTGCCAGCAGCTCAGGGTTCACTGAAGCTTTCTTT. Protein product: CASSSGFTEAFF.

The chain carries TRBV29-1 and TRBJ1-4, with 7 bases lining up with TRBD1. V trimming: 3 bases; J trimming: 6 bases; junction bases outside the gene matches: 4. CDR3 length: 13 amino acids. Germline values: CDR1 SQVTM, CDR2 ANQGSEA. CDR3: CSVEYRGDEKLFF. The CDR3 coding sequence is TGCAGCGTTGAGTACAGGGGAGATGAAAAACTGTTTTTT.

The chain carries TRBV19 and TRBJ2-2, with 11 positions matching TRBD1. The germline CDR1 and CDR2 sequences are LNHDA and SQIVND (reference sequence). This CDR3 contains 16 residues. J gave up 4 bases and V 3 bases, and 4 bases lay outside the gene matches. DNA of the CDR3: TGTGCCAGTAGTATCCCGGGACAGGGGGGCACCGGGGAGCTGTTTTTT. It translates to CASSIPGQGGTGELFF.

The chain employs TRBV30 and TRBJ2-5; a possible D gene is TRBD2 (6 bases). Germline-derived CDR1 and CDR2 are GTSNPN and SVGIG (reference sequence). This CDR3 region has 14 residues. Trimming took 4 bases from V and 3 from J, leaving 15 bases between them. CDR3 bases: TGTGCCTGGATCGGTAGCGGAGGCAAAGAGACCCAGTACTTC. Translation: CAWIGSGGKETQYF.

This chain uses TRBV30 with TRBJ1-5, with a possible D match to TRBD1 (6 bases). The CDR3 is made up of 17 amino acids. Trimming stripped 2 bases from V and 2 bases from J, with 19 bases between. Germline CDR1 GTSNPN, CDR2 SVGIG (reference sequence). The CDR3 DNA is TGTGCCTGGAGTCTTTCGACAGGTATCCCCGGCAATCAGCCCCAGCATTTT. Its translation is CAWSLSTGIPGNQPQHF.

This clone was seen only a few times. The rearrangement joins TRBV11-2 to TRBJ1-2, with 7 bases identical to TRBD1. Germline values: CDR1 SGHAT, CDR2 FQNNGV. There are 13 residues in the CDR3. Trimming cost V 3 bases and J 6 bases; bases outside gene matches: 4. The DNA of the CDR3 is TGTGCCAGCAGCTTGGGACAGTTAGATGGCTACACCTTC. This codes for CASSLGQLDGYTF.

Remarks on this clone: One end of the junction varies from germline; a read error may be responsible. The chain employs TRBV15 and TRBJ2-7; tentative D call: TRBD1 (6 bases). CDR1 and CDR2 (germline): LNHNV, YYDKDF (reference sequence). The CDR3 length is 12 residues. CDR3 residues: CATSRDGQYSNF. The CDR3 bases are TGTGCCACCAGCAGAGATGGACAGTATTCGAACTTC.

The count of this clone is one. The V gene is TRBV11-2, the J gene TRBJ2-3; the D gene could be TRBD1 or TRBD2 (7 bases each). The germline V and J ends were trimmed by 5 bases and 2 bases, with 17 bases remaining between them. This CDR3 has 16 residues. Germline CDR1 reads SGHAT; CDR2 reads FQNNGV. CDR3 bases: TGTGCCAGCAGCCATACAGGGGAGGGACTCACAGATACGCAGTATTTT. It translates to CASSHTGEGLTDTQYF.

The CDR3 region is CASSYEGLAGVVEQFF. The DNA for the CDR3 is TGTGCCAGCTCATACGAGGGACTAGCGGGAGTGGTTGAGCAGTTCTTC. The V gene is TRBV18, the J gene TRBJ2-1; 14 bases fit TRBD2. The J segment lost 9 bases and the V segment lost 5 bases, leaving 9 bases of the junction unmatched. The length of the CDR3 is 16 residues. Germline assignment: CDR1 KGHSH and CDR2 LQKENI.

The gene calls are TRBV4-1 and TRBJ1-1, with D unclear. In germline, CDR1 is MGHRA, CDR2 YSYEKL. The CDR3 runs to 14 residues. The germline V and J ends were trimmed by 1 base and 1 base, with 7 bases remaining between them. CDR3 nucleotide sequence: TGCGCCAGCAGCCAAGGACTTACGAACACTGAAGCTTTCTTT. It specifies CASSQGLTNTEAFF.

The chain couples TRBV5-1 to TRBJ2-6; 7 bases match TRBD1. The germline CDR1 and CDR2 sequences are SGHRS and YFSETQ. With 7 bases clipped from V and 0 bases from J, the junction kept 7 bases outside the gene matches. This CDR3 is 16 amino acids long. The CDR3 nucleotides are TGCGCCAGCGCAACAGGGACAGTCTCTGGGGCCAACGTCCTGACTTTC. This sequence encodes CASATGTVSGANVLTF.

This clone was seen only once. This chain connects TRBV2 to TRBJ2-3, with D possibly being TRBD2 (6 bases). The CDR3 covers 14 residues. V gave up 8 bases and J gave up 1 base, with 13 bases separating them. Germline assignment: CDR1 SNHLY and CDR2 FYNNEI. The CDR3 nucleotides are TGTGCCAGCGGCCTGGCGGGACGCACAGATACGCAGTATTTT. Amino acid sequence: CASGLAGRTDTQYF.

The chain links TRBV7-9 to TRBJ1-2; 9 bases are a match to TRBD1. This CDR3 spans 14 amino acids. With V trimmed by 10 bases and J by 4 bases, 10 bases remained unmatched. The germline CDR1 and CDR2 sequences are SEHNR and FQNEAQ (reference sequence). CDR3 sequence: CATSQGAAGYGYTF. The CDR3 DNA follows: TGTGCCACCTCACAGGGGGCAGCGGGCTATGGCTACACCTTC.

The chain is built from TRBV7-6 and TRBJ2-5, with 7 bases matching TRBD2. CDR3 size: 13 residues. Germline lookup yields CDR1 SGHVS and CDR2 FNYEAQ. V shed 5 bases, J shed 5 bases, and the junction held 5 bases outside the gene matches. CDR3: CASSGREGETQYF. In DNA, the CDR3 is TGTGCCAGCAGCGGCAGGGAGGGGGAGACCCAGTACTTC.

This clone was counted a single time. The V call is TRBV7-3, the J call TRBJ2-1, with D hard to call. The CDR3 has 13 amino acids. V was clipped by 4 bases and J by 0 bases, with 4 bases between them. From germline, CDR1 is SGHTA and CDR2 FQGTGA. The CDR3 DNA reads as TGTGCCAGCAGCTCCGCCTCCTACAATGAGCAGTTCTTC. Its protein product is CASSSASYNEQFF.

The V gene is TRBV11-2, the J gene TRBJ2-7; 8 bases line up with TRBD1. V trimming: 0 bases; J trimming: 6 bases; junction bases outside the gene matches: 4. This CDR3 contains 14 residues. Germline V gives CDR1 SGHAT, CDR2 FQNNGV. The CDR3 region has the DNA TGTGCCAGCAGCTTAGAACAGGGGACAGGCGAGCAGTACTTC. Its translation is CASSLEQGTGEQYF.

This clone was seen just once. The genes are TRBV15 and TRBJ2-4; no clear D. V shed 1 base and J shed 0 bases, with 10 bases lying between them. The CDR3 is 16 amino acids. CDR1 and CDR2 (germline): LNHNV, YYDKDF (reference sequence). This CDR3 is CATSRGRLLAKNIQYF. In DNA form, the CDR3 reads TGTGCCACCAGCAGAGGTCGTTTGCTAGCCAAAAACATTCAGTACTTC.

The chain is built from TRBV30 and TRBJ2-5; D gene unclear. The DNA end favors TRBJ2-7, so the J call may be wrong. Germline V CDR1 and CDR2: GTSNPN, SVGIG (reference sequence). The CDR3 is 13 residues long. CDR3 DNA sequence: TGTGCCTGGAGTGTAGCGCCTCCCGACGAGCAGTACTTC. Translated: CAWSVAPPDEQYF.

The chain uses TRBV19 and TRBJ2-3; perhaps TRBD1 as D (6 bases). The CDR3 consists of 13 residues. Germline V gives CDR1 LNHDA, CDR2 SQIVND (reference sequence). Between the trimmed V and J ends, which lost 6 bases and 2 bases, there was a span of 9 bases. The CDR3 DNA reads as TGTGCCAGTAGAGGACAGACCACAGATACGCAGTATTTT. Protein sequence: CASRGQTTDTQYF.

This clone was found a few times. The rearrangement joins TRBV30 to TRBJ1-1; possible D gene TRBD1, 5 bases. CDR1 and CDR2 from the germline V gene are GTSNPN and SVGIG (reference sequence). V was cut by 4 bases and J by 0 bases, with 9 bases left in between. CDR3 length equals 13 residues. The CDR3: CAWTLGVNTEAFF. CDR3 sequence (DNA): TGTGCCTGGACCCTGGGGGTGAACACTGAAGCTTTCTTT.

The chain combines TRBV5-1 with TRBJ1-1, with no clear D. The CDR3 contains 14 residues. The germline V gene has CDR1 SGHRS and CDR2 YFSETQ. Trimming shortened V by 0 bases and J by 0 bases, and 6 bases separated the two germline ends. The CDR3: CASSLGRLNTEAFF. CDR3 nucleotide sequence: TGCGCCAGCAGCTTGGGCAGATTGAACACTGAAGCTTTCTTT.

The chain carries TRBV12-5 and TRBJ2-1, with TRBD2 as a possible D gene (6 bases). Trimming shortened V by 6 bases and J by 4 bases, and 16 bases separated the two germline ends. The CDR3 sequence is 15 residues long. CDR1 and CDR2 from the germline V gene are LGHNT and FRNRAP. The CDR3, as DNA: TGTGCTAGTGGCGGCGGGACGGAGGTTTACAATGAGCAGTTCTTC. This sequence encodes CASGGGTEVYNEQFF.

The chain joins TRBV5-1 to TRBJ2-7; perhaps TRBD2 as D (6 bases). The V end was cut by 1 base, the J end by 5 bases, with 13 bases between. The length of the CDR3 is 14 residues. Germline V lookup: CDR1 SGHRS, CDR2 YFSETQ. CDR3 bases: TGCGCCAGCAGCTTGTTGCGGGGAAACGACGAGCAGTACTTC. This codes for CASSLLRGNDEQYF.

This chain connects TRBV13 to TRBJ2-1; 7 bases are shared with TRBD2. The germline gives CDR1 PRHDT, CDR2 FYEKMQ (reference sequence). CDR3 size: 17 residues. V dropped 6 bases and J dropped 3; count of bases not matched to a gene: 14. The CDR3 DNA follows: TGTGCCAGCAGAAATGGTCTCGGGGGAGGGGACTACAATGAGCAGTTCTTC. Encoded protein: CASRNGLGGGDYNEQFF.